These T cell receptor beta chains were read from a single sample in a study of blood T cell repertoires in COVID-19. The method was immunoSEQ multiplex PCR; TCRdb's version includes in-frame clones alone and lacks a portion of them. The data hold approximately 490,000 clones, with around 85% observed a single time. The sample taken for sequencing was PBMCs or T cells enriched from blood (not recorded which). The origin of the receptors is a woman aged 55-69 years who had recovered from COVID-19. Each CDR3 is given with its conserved first and last residue. Not all rows give a size; the values are once, few, many and, for expanded clones, a class.

CDR3aa: CASGTGGTGELFF
v_gene: TRBV7-9
j_gene: TRBJ2-2
abundance: -

CDR3aa: CASSAEQGNSYNSPLHF
v_gene: TRBV9
j_gene: TRBJ1-6
abundance: -

CDR3aa: CASSYVGGTRNEQFF
v_gene: TRBV11-3
j_gene: TRBJ2-1
abundance: once

CDR3aa: CASSYPRGQGAVGYTF
v_gene: TRBV6-6
j_gene: TRBJ1-2
abundance: -

CDR3aa: CASSPSPDGDTEAFF
v_gene: TRBV18
j_gene: TRBJ1-1
abundance: -

CDR3aa: CASARGVTYEQYF
v_gene: TRBV12-5
j_gene: TRBJ2-7
abundance: -

CDR3aa: CASSKELAGGADTQYF
v_gene: TRBV21-1
j_gene: TRBJ2-3
abundance: -

CDR3aa: CASSPGLGGNTQYF
v_gene: TRBV5-1
j_gene: TRBJ2-3
abundance: -

CDR3aa: CASSLGAGGGDQPQHF
v_gene: TRBV7-9
j_gene: TRBJ1-5
abundance: -

CDR3aa: CASSPQRTGTGGQETQYF
v_gene: TRBV3-1/TRBV3-2
j_gene: TRBJ2-5
abundance: once

CDR3aa: CATSDVSQGAYNEQFF
v_gene: TRBV24-1
j_gene: TRBJ2-1
abundance: -

CDR3aa: CATSDRGGSTDTQYF
v_gene: TRBV24-1
j_gene: TRBJ2-3
abundance: -

CDR3aa: CASNPGGAGEQYF
v_gene: TRBV6-5
j_gene: TRBJ2-7
abundance: -

CDR3aa: CASSLVGLQETQYF
v_gene: TRBV5-1
j_gene: TRBJ2-5
abundance: -

CDR3aa: CATSITLGGGSYGYTF
v_gene: TRBV15
j_gene: TRBJ1-2
abundance: -

CDR3aa: CASSLGSGLAKNIQYF
v_gene: TRBV7-9
j_gene: TRBJ2-4
abundance: -

CDR3aa: CASSYGRWNEQFF
v_gene: TRBV6-5
j_gene: TRBJ2-1
abundance: -

CDR3aa: CASSLRGGDEKLFF
v_gene: TRBV7-8
j_gene: TRBJ1-4
abundance: few

CDR3aa: CASSFPRGEQFF
v_gene: TRBV7-9
j_gene: TRBJ2-1
abundance: -

CDR3aa: CASSNGVGYTF
v_gene: TRBV25-1
j_gene: TRBJ1-2
abundance: -

CDR3aa: CASSQVGDRSDGYTF
v_gene: TRBV3-1/TRBV3-2
j_gene: TRBJ1-2
abundance: once

CDR3aa: CAWSRWEGVWGYTF
v_gene: TRBV30
j_gene: TRBJ1-2
abundance: -

CDR3aa: CASSPRGTGGYTGELFF
v_gene: TRBV19
j_gene: TRBJ2-2
abundance: -

CDR3aa: CASRSGDTSTDTQYF
v_gene: TRBV6-5
j_gene: TRBJ2-3
abundance: -

CDR3aa: CATQGPGELFF
v_gene: TRBV2
j_gene: TRBJ2-2
abundance: -

CDR3aa: CASSTSPSGGADEQFF
v_gene: TRBV19
j_gene: TRBJ2-1
abundance: -

CDR3aa: CASSQGASGGGNTIYF
v_gene: TRBV3-1/TRBV3-2
j_gene: TRBJ1-3
abundance: -

CDR3aa: CASTRTDYYGYTF
v_gene: TRBV19
j_gene: TRBJ1-2
abundance: -

CDR3aa: CATKSGQGLLGNQPQHF
v_gene: TRBV2
j_gene: TRBJ1-5
abundance: -

CDR3aa: CASSRATEPSYNEQFF
v_gene: TRBV5-1
j_gene: TRBJ2-1
abundance: -

CDR3aa: CASSPAEIRRNTGELFF
v_gene: TRBV18
j_gene: TRBJ2-2
abundance: -

CDR3aa: CASSLSGGNTEAFF
v_gene: TRBV7-2
j_gene: TRBJ1-1
abundance: -

CDR3aa: CAISGTSGGLYNEQFF
v_gene: TRBV10-3
j_gene: TRBJ2-1
abundance: -

CDR3aa: CASSIAGTSGAYTDTQYF
v_gene: TRBV7-6
j_gene: TRBJ2-3
abundance: -

CDR3aa: CASRGQDQPQHF
v_gene: TRBV28
j_gene: TRBJ1-5
abundance: -

CDR3aa: CASNRWEGKTEAFF
v_gene: TRBV6-5
j_gene: TRBJ1-1
abundance: -

CDR3aa: CATSDLVAKRNQPQHF
v_gene: TRBV24-1
j_gene: TRBJ1-5
abundance: -

CDR3aa: CASSSTGASHQPQHF
v_gene: TRBV27
j_gene: TRBJ1-5
abundance: few

CDR3aa: CASSFSRDRNEQFF
v_gene: TRBV28
j_gene: TRBJ2-1
abundance: -

CDR3aa: CASSEGSPYTQYF
v_gene: TRBV6-1
j_gene: TRBJ2-3
abundance: -

CDR3aa: CASKGAGHGNGELFF
v_gene: TRBV19
j_gene: TRBJ2-2
abundance: -

CDR3aa: CASSLRGGVYNEQFF
v_gene: TRBV11-2
j_gene: TRBJ2-1
abundance: -

CDR3aa: CASSYLGQGAHQPQHF
v_gene: TRBV6-5
j_gene: TRBJ1-5
abundance: -

CDR3aa: CASSFTSTGSYGYTF
v_gene: TRBV5-1
j_gene: TRBJ1-2
abundance: -

CDR3aa: CASSQAGRYEQYF
v_gene: TRBV14
j_gene: TRBJ2-7
abundance: -

CDR3aa: CASPLGTSGADNTGELFF
v_gene: TRBV12-2
j_gene: TRBJ2-2
abundance: -

CDR3aa: CASSEGASPLHF
v_gene: TRBV2
j_gene: TRBJ1-6
abundance: -

CDR3aa: CASSPGQQYEQYF
v_gene: TRBV11-3
j_gene: TRBJ2-7
abundance: -

CDR3aa: CAISDGTAKTYGYTF
v_gene: TRBV10-3
j_gene: TRBJ1-2
abundance: -

CDR3aa: CASRGRSQGYTEAFF
v_gene: TRBV19
j_gene: TRBJ1-1
abundance: -

CDR3aa: CASSQDIGDRVTGELFF
v_gene: TRBV14
j_gene: TRBJ2-2
abundance: once

CDR3aa: CAISTLTQETNEKLFF
v_gene: TRBV10-3
j_gene: TRBJ1-4
abundance: few

CDR3aa: CASSPTGVSNQPQHF
v_gene: TRBV18
j_gene: TRBJ1-5
abundance: once

CDR3aa: CATSDQGAGELFF
v_gene: TRBV24-1
j_gene: TRBJ2-2
abundance: few

CDR3aa: CASSEGRGFNEQFF
v_gene: TRBV10-1
j_gene: TRBJ2-1
abundance: -

CDR3aa: CASSQTGTGELFF
v_gene: TRBV3-1/TRBV3-2
j_gene: TRBJ2-2
abundance: -

CDR3aa: CASSLGRDSNQPQHF
v_gene: TRBV19
j_gene: TRBJ1-5
abundance: -

CDR3aa: CASSPGTGGYEQYF
v_gene: TRBV18
j_gene: TRBJ2-7
abundance: -

CDR3aa: CASSLWLAGGVRTQYF
v_gene: TRBV27
j_gene: TRBJ2-3
abundance: -

CDR3aa: CASSFSTGWTEAFF
v_gene: TRBV2
j_gene: TRBJ1-1
abundance: -